These T cell receptor beta chains were read from a single sample in a study of blood T cells in healthy people across ages. MiXCR, applied by TCRdb to the 5' RACE reads, yields one record per CDR3 protein. The sample consists of fewer than 950,000 distinct CDR3 sequences, 40% to 65% of them appearing once. Sequencing was performed on blood. The source is an elderly man in good health. Both conserved end residues are part of each CDR3.

v_gene: TRBV5-1
j_gene: TRBJ2-3
CDR3aa: CASSLERGPDTQYF

v_gene: TRBV27
j_gene: TRBJ2-1
CDR3aa: CASSFSGSHEQFF

v_gene: TRBV29-1
j_gene: TRBJ1-1
CDR3aa: CTYRRGMNTEAFF

v_gene: TRBV6-5
j_gene: TRBJ2-5
CDR3aa: CASSPLSVWGQETQYF

v_gene: TRBV7-9
j_gene: TRBJ2-3
CDR3aa: CASSPGTSGTPDTQYF

v_gene: TRBV7-9
j_gene: TRBJ2-7
CDR3aa: CASSSFGASSYEQYF

v_gene: TRBV7-3
j_gene: TRBJ2-1
CDR3aa: CASSQRWGLEQFF

v_gene: TRBV28
j_gene: TRBJ1-5
CDR3aa: CASSFSRQGVQPQHF

v_gene: TRBV4-1
j_gene: TRBJ1-2
CDR3aa: CASSQGIGGNYGYTF

v_gene: TRBV18
j_gene: TRBJ2-1
CDR3aa: CASSRAGGRESYNEQFF

v_gene: TRBV5-1
j_gene: TRBJ1-1
CDR3aa: CASSLGKVNTEAFF